This TCR beta chain comes out of a study of cytomegalovirus exposure and HLA in healthy donors. Study-wide points: Investigators reported over 150 TCR beta chains as tied to cytomegalovirus. Subsequent analysis of the 120 or so validation repertoires found a tendency for first-cohort TCR clusters to co-occur.

This CDR3 spans 11 amino acids. Germline lookup yields CDR1 SEHNR and CDR2 FQNEAQ (reference sequence). The V end lost 5 bases, the J end lost 7 bases, and 8 bases lay between the germline ends. The sample holds one count of this clone. Its antigen is currently unknown. Sequencing was performed with immunoSEQ multiplex PCR; in TCRdb, only in-frame clones are kept and a portion is missing. The data show about 86,000 clones, around 92% seen once. The sequencing sample was made of PBMCs. The TCR was taken from a man younger than 35 in good health and CMV-seronegative. The chain combines TRBV7-9 with TRBJ1-1; D remains unclear. This CDR3 reads CASSLYSEAFF. CDR3 nucleotides: TGTGCCAGCAGCCTCTACAGTGAAGCTTTCTTT.